The 30 T cell receptor beta chains below all came from one sample that was sequenced in a study of T cell changes during pregnancy in multiple sclerosis. Repertoires were generated with immunoSEQ multiplex PCR, while TCRdb's copy carries only in-frame clones and drops some. The profile shows about 48,000 clones, 80% to 90% of them singletons. The sample in question was CD4+ T cells from peripheral blood mononuclear cells, obtained in the second trimester of pregnancy. These TCRs come from a female donor with multiple sclerosis, enrolled in a pregnancy study.

This rearrangement joins TRBV18 to TRBJ1-3; 10 positions match TRBD1. The CDR3 has 15 residues. J was trimmed by 4 bases and V by 2 bases; bases with no gene match: 2. Germline V CDR1 and CDR2: KGHSH, LQKENI. Here the CDR3 DNA reads TGTGCCAGCTCACCAGGGACAGGGGCCGGAAACACCATATATTTT. Its translation: CASSPGTGAGNTIYF.

By frequency in the sample, this clone is medium-sized. The gene calls are TRBV9 and TRBJ2-7; D perhaps matches TRBD2 (6 bases). Trimming cost V 4 bases and J 2 bases, with 13 bases left between them. This CDR3 comprises 14 residues. Germline V lookup: CDR1 SGDLS, CDR2 YYNGEE. The CDR3 DNA follows: TGTGCCAGCAGCCCCGGGGAGGAACCCTACGAGCAGTACTTC. The encoded protein is CASSPGEEPYEQYF.

V and J are TRBV6-4 and TRBJ2-1; 9 bases agree with TRBD1. This CDR3 region has 14 residues. Trimming at V came to 6 bases and at J to 4 bases, leaving 4 bases not matched to a gene. Germline V gives CDR1 MRHNA, CDR2 SNTAGT. CDR3 nucleotide sequence: TGTGCCAGCAGCGTGACAGGGGGTTACAATGAGCAGTTCTTC. Translating gives CASSVTGGYNEQFF.

The chain joins TRBV28 to TRBJ2-6, with TRBD1 matching over 12 bases. The CDR3 runs to 20 residues. In germline, CDR1 is MDHEN, CDR2 SYDVKM. Trimming removed 1 base from V and 4 bases from J; junction bases left unmatched: 11. Here the CDR3 reads CASSLFTGQGARAGANVLTF. CDR3 bases: TGTGCCAGCAGTTTATTTACGGGACAGGGGGCTCGGGCGGGGGCCAACGTCCTGACTTTC.

Here the CDR3 DNA reads TGTGCCATCAGTGAGTCTGGGACTCCTACTTTGCAGTATTTT. Residues: CAISESGTPTLQYF. The gene calls are TRBV10-3 and TRBJ2-3; perhaps TRBD2 as D (6 bases). CDR3 length: 14 amino acids. The germline V gene has CDR1 ENHRY and CDR2 SYGVKD. Trimming stripped 0 bases from V and 11 bases from J, with 15 bases between.

V gene TRBV7-3 combines with J gene TRBJ2-5, with 8 bases matching TRBD2. This CDR3 spans 16 amino acids. Trimming removed 5 bases from V and 2 bases from J; junction bases left unmatched: 10. CDR1 is SGHTA and CDR2 is FQGTGA in the germline V gene. The CDR3: CASSLGLARGQETQYF. Written as DNA, the CDR3 is TGTGCCAGCAGCCTCGGACTAGCCAGGGGACAAGAGACCCAGTACTTC.

This clone was counted only a few times. V usage is TRBV18 and J usage is TRBJ2-1; 12 bases are a match to TRBD1. Germline V gene data show CDR1 as KGHSH and CDR2 as LQKENI. Trimming cost V 3 bases and J 7 bases; bases outside gene matches: 10. CDR3 size: 17 residues. The CDR3 sequence: CASSPRAGTGGRNEQFF. The CDR3 nucleotides are TGTGCCAGCTCACCGCGAGCCGGGACAGGGGGCAGGAATGAGCAGTTCTTC.

V usage is TRBV18 and J usage is TRBJ2-7; 8 bases map to TRBD1. J was trimmed by 4 bases and V by 8 bases; bases with no gene match: 7. Germline V gene lookup returns CDR1 KGHSH and CDR2 LQKENI. The CDR3 extends over 13 amino acids. The CDR3 DNA follows: TGTGCCAGCACCTCAGGGGGCACTTACGAGCAGTACTTC. Protein sequence: CASTSGGTYEQYF.

As DNA, the CDR3 is TGTGCCAGCAGTGAGGGACAGGGGGCCTATGAGCAGTTCTTC. Protein product: CASSEGQGAYEQFF. The V call is TRBV6-1, the J call TRBJ2-1; TRBD1 matches 12 bases. Germline assignment: CDR1 MNHNS and CDR2 SASEGT. The V and J ends lost 3 bases and 8 bases, in that order; junction bases with no gene match: 2. There are 14 residues in the CDR3.

The V and J genes are TRBV28 and TRBJ2-7; D ambiguous. The CDR3 sequence is 12 residues long. CDR1 is MDHEN, CDR2 SYDVKM, per germline. Trimming shortened V by 5 bases and J by 3 bases, and 8 bases separated the two germline ends. CDR3 in amino acids: CASSPNSYEQYF. In DNA form, the CDR3 reads TGTGCCAGCAGTCCTAACAGCTACGAGCAGTACTTC.

The chain has TRBV7-9 and TRBJ1-1; 7 positions match TRBD1. Germline V gene data show CDR1 as SEHNR and CDR2 as FQNEAQ (reference sequence). J was trimmed by 3 bases and V by 4 bases; bases with no gene match: 11. The CDR3 extends over 16 amino acids. The CDR3 bases are TGTGCCAGCAGCTCCCAGGGGGTCGACTCTGACACTGAAGCTTTCTTT. It translates to CASSSQGVDSDTEAFF.

The chain has TRBV10-2 and TRBJ2-7; D gene unclear. Trimming cost V 10 bases and J 6 bases, with 13 bases left between them. The CDR3 sequence is 11 residues long. Germline CDR1 is WSHSY and CDR2 is SAAADI. The CDR3 bases are TGCGCCACTCGGGTTCTAGGCGAGCAGTACTTC. Translated, it gives CATRVLGEQYF.

The chain links TRBV5-4 to TRBJ1-3; D call uncertain. Germline V gene data show CDR1 as SGHNT and CDR2 as YYREEE (reference sequence). The CDR3 is 14 residues long. V was pared by 4 bases and J by 4 bases, with 12 bases between. The chain's CDR3 is CASSGIGAGNTIYF. The CDR3 coding sequence is TGTGCCAGCAGCGGAATCGGAGCAGGAAACACCATATATTTT. Drawing the rest from reference TRBV5-4 and TRBJ1-3, the complete variable domain is ETGVTQSPTHLIKTRGQQVTLRCSSQSGHNTVSWYQQALGQGPQFIFQYYREEENGRGNFPPRFSGLQFPNYSSELNVNALELDDSALYLCASSGIGAGNTIYFGEGSWLTVV.

The V call is TRBV7-9, the J call TRBJ2-6, with 10 bases that match TRBD2. The CDR3 loop spans 18 amino acids. Germline V gene lookup returns CDR1 SEHNR and CDR2 FQNEAQ (reference sequence). The V gene end was trimmed by 3 bases and the J gene end by 2 bases; junction bases not matched to a gene: 7. CDR3: CASSFSSSGSAGANVLTF. The CDR3 region has the DNA TGTGCCAGCAGCTTTAGTTCTAGCGGGAGTGCTGGGGCCAACGTCCTGACTTTC.

CDR3 region: CAWKRGPNTEAFF. DNA of the CDR3: TGTGCCTGGAAAAGGGGGCCGAACACTGAAGCTTTCTTT. This chain connects TRBV30 to TRBJ1-1, with 7 positions matching TRBD1. J was trimmed by 1 base and V by 4 bases; bases with no gene match: 3. This CDR3 is built from 13 residues. Germline V gives CDR1 GTSNPN, CDR2 SVGIG (reference sequence).

The chain uses TRBV7-9 and TRBJ2-3; 7 nucleotides line up with TRBD1. The germline CDR1 and CDR2 sequences are SEHNR and FQNEAQ (reference sequence). The V and J ends lost 2 bases and 7 bases, in that order; junction bases with no gene match: 15. There are 17 residues in the CDR3. The chain's CDR3 is CASSLTRQGRTWNTQYF. CDR3 in DNA: TGTGCCAGCAGCTTAACCAGACAGGGACGCACATGGAATACGCAGTATTTT. Full variable domain (outside the CDR3, taken from reference TRBV7-9 and TRBJ2-3): DTGVSQNPRHKITKRGQNVTFRCDPISEHNRLYWYRQTLGQGPEFLTYFQNEAQLEKSRLLSDRFSAERPKGSFSTLEIQRTEQGDSAMYLCASSLTRQGRTWNTQYFGPGTRLTVL.

V gene TRBV5-1 combines with J gene TRBJ2-2; 7 bases are shared with TRBD2. The junction had 8 bases not matched to a gene; V was cut back by 6 bases and J by 3 bases. Germline CDR1 and CDR2: SGHRS and YFSETQ. This CDR3 is 15 amino acids long. The CDR3 loop is CASIVGAGDTGELFF. The CDR3 region has the DNA TGCGCCAGCATTGTTGGCGCGGGGGACACCGGGGAGCTGTTTTTT.

The gene calls are TRBV11-3 and TRBJ2-2; 7 positions match TRBD2. CDR1 is SGHNT, CDR2 YENEEA, per germline. The CDR3 runs to 15 residues. The J segment lost 1 base and the V segment lost 3 bases, leaving 2 bases of the junction unmatched. Here the CDR3 reads CASSLGGRNTGELFF. The DNA of the CDR3 is TGTGCCAGCAGCTTGGGCGGGAGGAACACCGGGGAGCTGTTTTTT. The full variable domain, its missing parts supplied by reference TRBV11-3 and TRBJ2-2, is EAGVVQSPRYKIIEKKQPVAFWCNPISGHNTLYWYLQNLGQGPELLIRYENEEAVDDSQLPKDRFSAERLKGVDSTLKIQPAELGDSAVYLCASSLGGRNTGELFFGEGSRLTVL.

The rearrangement uses TRBV9 and TRBJ1-1; D is undetermined. Trimming removed 0 bases from V and 0 bases from J, with 9 bases in between. The CDR3 has 15 amino acids. Germline values: CDR1 SGDLS, CDR2 YYNGEE. Here the CDR3 reads CASSVALQMNTEAFF. CDR3 DNA sequence: TGTGCCAGCAGCGTAGCTTTACAGATGAACACTGAAGCTTTCTTT.

As regards this clone: The same CDR3 can be traced to other DNA sequences in this sample. V gene TRBV5-1 combines with J gene TRBJ2-2; TRBD1 aligns across 7 bases. The length of the CDR3 is 15 residues. CDR1 is SGHRS and CDR2 is YFSETQ in the germline V gene. The junction had 5 bases not matched to a gene; V was cut back by 4 bases and J by 2 bases. CDR3 coding DNA: TGCGCCAGCAGCCTGAGACAGGGAAACACCGGGGAGCTGTTTTTT. Its translation is CASSLRQGNTGELFF.

The rearrangement links TRBV6-1 to TRBJ2-1; TRBD2 matches at 14 bases. Germline lookup yields CDR1 MNHNS and CDR2 SASEGT. J gave up 7 bases and V 9 bases, and 8 bases lay outside the gene matches. CDR3 length: 15 amino acids. The DNA for the CDR3 is TGTGCCAGTACGGGACTAGCGGGAGTATTAAATGAGCAGTTCTTC. Translation: CASTGLAGVLNEQFF.

This chain uses TRBV5-1 with TRBJ2-7; D is perhaps TRBD1 (5 bases). CDR1 is SGHRS and CDR2 is YFSETQ in the germline V gene. Trimming stripped 0 bases from V and 3 bases from J, with 28 bases between. CDR3 length: 20 residues. CDR3: CASSLAFYRSATDILYEQYF. The DNA of the CDR3 is TGCGCCAGCAGCTTGGCCTTTTATCGGAGCGCGACAGACATTCTCTACGAGCAGTACTTC.

The chain links TRBV5-8 to TRBJ2-5; D perhaps matches TRBD2 (5 bases). This CDR3 spans 14 amino acids. Per the germline V gene, CDR1 is SGHTS and CDR2 is YDEGEE. V was pared by 5 bases and J by 1 base, with 12 bases between. The CDR3 here is CASRWTSGQETQYF. The DNA of the CDR3 is TGTGCCAGCAGGTGGACCAGCGGCCAAGAGACCCAGTACTTC.

This clone was counted a single time. The rearrangement uses TRBV6-1 and TRBJ2-2, with TRBD2 matching over 9 bases. This CDR3 is 16 amino acids long. The V and J ends lost 2 bases and 0 bases, in that order; junction bases with no gene match: 1. Germline assignment: CDR1 MNHNS and CDR2 SASEGT. The DNA of the CDR3 is TGTGCCAGCAGTGAACTAGCGGGGACGAACACCGGGGAGCTGTTTTTT. Translating gives CASSELAGTNTGELFF.

This chain joins TRBV15 and TRBJ1-6, with D possibly matching TRBD1 (6 bases). CDR3 length equals 15 residues. V was pared by 0 bases and J by 8 bases, with 11 bases between. CDR1 is LNHNV and CDR2 is YYDKDF in the germline V gene (reference sequence). The CDR3 DNA follows: TGTGCCACCAGCAGAGACAGGGGAAGTTATTCACCCCTCCACTTT. It translates to CATSRDRGSYSPLHF.

The J gene is TRBJ1-2, the V gene TRBV7-6, with 7 positions matching TRBD1. This CDR3 has 15 residues. Trimming took 6 bases from V and 4 from J; bases not matched to a gene: 11. Germline V gene data show CDR1 as SGHVS and CDR2 as FNYEAQ. The CDR3 here is CASRPLQGRSYGYTF. The DNA of the CDR3 is TGTGCCAGCAGGCCCTTACAGGGGAGGTCCTATGGCTACACCTTC.

This clone was seen just once. This chain joins TRBV2 and TRBJ2-5; 7 bases agree with TRBD2. This CDR3 is 14 amino acids long. The ends lost 9 bases at V and 4 bases at J; junction bases unmatched: 11. Germline CDR1 reads SNHLY; CDR2 reads FYNNEI. This CDR3 reads CASTVWGGRETQYF. In DNA, the CDR3 is TGTGCCAGTACAGTGTGGGGGGGAAGAGAGACCCAGTACTTC.

The CDR3 region is CASSRATNEKLFF. In nucleotides, the CDR3 is TGCGCCAGCAGCCGAGCAACTAATGAAAAACTGTTTTTT. This chain uses TRBV4-3 with TRBJ1-4; D uncertain. Germline V gene lookup returns CDR1 LGHNA and CDR2 YSLEER. The CDR3 runs 13 residues. V lost 4 bases, J lost 0 bases, and 3 bases lay in between.

This rearrangement joins TRBV28 to TRBJ1-1, with D perhaps TRBD1 (5 bases). The V end was cut by 8 bases, the J end by 4 bases, with 20 bases between. From germline, CDR1 is MDHEN and CDR2 SYDVKM. There are 15 residues in the CDR3. The CDR3 reads CASRIRDSRTTEAFF. In nucleotides, the CDR3 is TGTGCCAGCCGCATCCGGGACTCCCGGACCACTGAAGCTTTCTTT.

The gene calls are TRBV29-1 and TRBJ2-7; tentatively, D is TRBD2 (6 bases). This CDR3 contains 14 residues. The ends were cut back, 7 bases at V and 2 bases at J, with 18 bases in the middle. Germline lookup yields CDR1 SQVTM and CDR2 ANQGSEA. In DNA, the CDR3 is TGCAGCGCCCTATTAGTGCGGGAAACCTACGAGCAGTACTTC. As protein: CSALLVRETYEQYF.